This TCR beta chain stems from a study of identifying expanded T cells in peripheral blood. The CDR3 runs to 14 residues. Trimming removed 5 bases from V and 7 bases from J; junction bases left unmatched: 11. Looked up from germline, CDR1 is LNHDA and CDR2 is SQIVND (reference sequence). The data were produced by immunoSEQ multiplex PCR, yet TCRdb's version contains in-frame clones alone and is incomplete. The sample consists of 95,000 to 150,000 clones, around 84% of them appearing once. The chain couples TRBV19 to TRBJ2-7, with 7 bases aligning to TRBD1. The sequence was collected from a person aged 18-70 years in good health. Sequencing used blood. Here the CDR3 DNA reads TGTGCCAGTAGTCCACAGGACAGGCCTGGAGAGCAGTACTTC. It is translated as CASSPQDRPGEQYF.